One and the same sample provided the 18 T cell receptor beta chains below, sequenced in a study of naive and memory T cell subsets. An equimolar mix of two oligonucleotides served as the beta constant-region primer for TRBC1 and TRBC2. The ligated cDNA underwent four PCR rounds using SP2 and nested alpha and beta constant-region primers. TCRdb independently ran MiXCR on the UMI-ligation and nested PCR reads; one entry per CDR3 protein. The data hold more than 100,000 distinct CDR3 sequences, with just over 35% observed a single time. Material for sequencing was central memory CD4+ T cells from blood. The origin of the receptors is a human donor in good health.

The genes are TRBV10-2 and TRBJ2-7; unclear D gene. V was cut by 3 bases and J by 2 bases, with 8 bases left in between. The CDR3 totals 13 residues. Looked up from germline, CDR1 is WSHSY and CDR2 is SAAADI. In DNA form, the CDR3 reads TGCGCCAGCAGTGATCCGCCCACCTACGAGCAGTACTTC. Translating gives CASSDPPTYEQYF.

The chain is built from TRBV30 and TRBJ2-3; D gene ambiguous. The germline V gene has CDR1 GTSNPN and CDR2 SVGIG (reference sequence). The CDR3 extends over 13 amino acids. V lost 3 bases and J 1 base, leaving 8 bases between the germline ends. The CDR3 is CAWRSVGTDTQYF. CDR3 DNA sequence: TGTGCCTGGAGGAGTGTAGGCACAGATACGCAGTATTTT.

This chain connects TRBV28 to TRBJ2-1; tentative D call: TRBD2 (5 bases). V shed 5 bases and J shed 4 bases, with 15 bases lying between them. CDR1 is MDHEN and CDR2 is SYDVKM in the germline V gene. The CDR3 has 15 amino acids. In DNA form, the CDR3 reads TGTGCCAGCAGTCCCCGGGGTCGGGGTTACAATGAGCAGTTCTTC. Translation: CASSPRGRGYNEQFF.

V and J are TRBV20-1 and TRBJ2-3, with TRBD2 matching over 7 bases. This CDR3 contains 16 residues. Looked up from germline, CDR1 is DFQATT and CDR2 is SNEGSKA (reference sequence). Unmatched junction bases numbered 8, after V lost 0 bases and J lost 2 bases. The CDR3 DNA follows: TGCAGTGCTAGAGAGCATGGGGACTACTACACAGATACGCAGTATTTT. This codes for CSAREHGDYYTDTQYF.

The chain couples TRBV20-1 to TRBJ2-7; D is undetermined. The CDR3 extends over 11 amino acids. Germline V gene data show CDR1 as DFQATT and CDR2 as SNEGSKA (reference sequence). V was cut by 3 bases and J by 6 bases, with 9 bases left in between. This CDR3 reads CSARPKLEQYF. CDR3 coding DNA: TGCAGTGCTAGGCCGAAACTCGAGCAGTACTTC.

This clonotype was recorded many times. The chain joins TRBV7-2 to TRBJ2-2; TRBD2 matches 7 bases. V dropped 7 bases and J dropped 7; count of bases not matched to a gene: 12. The CDR3 has 15 amino acids. Germline CDR1 and CDR2: SGHTA and FQGNSA. For the CDR3, the DNA is TGTGCCAGCACCCCGATCACCGGGGGGAACGGGGAGCTGTTTTTT. Translating gives CASTPITGGNGELFF. The entire variable domain, with the rest obtained from reference TRBV7-2 and TRBJ2-2, is as follows: GAGVSQSPSNKVTEKGKDVELRCDPISGHTALYWYRQSLGQGLEFLIYFQGNSAPDKSGLPSDRFSAERTGGSVSTLTIQRTQQEDSAVYLCASTPITGGNGELFFGEGSRLTVL.

This clonotype was detected only a few times. V usage is TRBV20-1 and J usage is TRBJ2-7, with 8 nucleotides matching TRBD2. Trimming cost V 6 bases and J 4 bases; bases outside gene matches: 8. The CDR3 sequence is 13 residues long. The germline V gene encodes CDR1 DFQATT and CDR2 SNEGSKA (reference sequence). CDR3 in DNA: TGCAGTGCGCACAGACTAGCGCTTTACGAGCAGTACTTC. Protein: CSAHRLALYEQYF.

A few counts support this clonotype. This chain connects TRBV20-1 to TRBJ2-1, with D possibly TRBD2 on 6 matching bases. The germline V and J ends were trimmed by 5 bases and 2 bases, with 19 bases remaining between them. The CDR3 is made up of 16 amino acids. Germline CDR1 reads DFQATT; CDR2 reads SNEGSKA (reference sequence). The CDR3 loop is CSAPTWAAGPYNEQFF. CDR3 bases: TGCAGTGCTCCTACTTGGGCAGCGGGTCCCTACAATGAGCAGTTCTTC.

The chain uses TRBV20-1 and TRBJ2-1; the D is unclear. Deletions cut 6 bases from V and 6 bases from J, with 9 bases between. From germline, CDR1 is DFQATT and CDR2 SNEGSKA (reference sequence). The CDR3 consists of 11 residues. The CDR3 DNA follows: TGCAGTGCAACCAACAGCAATGAGCAGTTCTTC. This codes for CSATNSNEQFF.

This clonotype was seen more than once but under ten times. The chain recombines TRBV24-1 with TRBJ1-2; TRBD1 might be the D (5 bases). The CDR3 spans 14 residues. The ends were cut back, 1 base at V and 1 base at J, with 6 bases in the middle. Germline CDR1 is KGHDR and CDR2 is SFDVKD. The CDR3 nucleotides are TGTGCCACCAGTGATTTCGACAGTAACTATGGCTACACCTTC. Translated: CATSDFDSNYGYTF.

J is TRBJ1-2 and V is TRBV7-3; tentatively, D is TRBD1 (6 bases). Germline V gene lookup returns CDR1 SGHTA and CDR2 FQGTGA. Trimming took off 5 bases at V and 8 bases at J, with 18 bases between the two ends. The CDR3 runs 14 residues. This CDR3 reads CASSKQQGSGGYTF. In DNA form, the CDR3 reads TGTGCCAGCAGCAAACAACAGGGATCTGGCGGCTACACCTTC.

V and J are TRBV28 and TRBJ2-1; 10 bases agree with TRBD2. The germline CDR1 and CDR2 sequences are MDHEN and SYDVKM. This CDR3 comprises 14 residues. V lost 10 bases to trimming and J lost 1 base; unmatched junction nucleotides: 4. CDR3 amino acids: CAIGLAESYNEQFF. The CDR3 DNA reads TGTGCCATCGGACTAGCGGAATCCTACAATGAGCAGTTCTTC. The whole variable domain, remainder taken from reference TRBV28 and TRBJ2-1, is DVKVTQSSRYLVKRTGEKVFLECVQDMDHENMFWYRQDPGLGLRLIYFSYDVKMKEKGDIPEGYSVSREKKERFSLILESASTNQTSMYLCAIGLAESYNEQFFGPGTRLTVL.

The chain employs TRBV24-1 and TRBJ2-7, with 7 positions matching TRBD1. CDR1 is KGHDR, CDR2 SFDVKD, per germline. Trimming cost V 10 bases and J 3 bases; bases outside gene matches: 8. The CDR3 length is 13 residues. CDR3 nucleotides: TGTGCCACACCGGGACAGCTCCACTACGAGCAGTACTTC. Encoded protein: CATPGQLHYEQYF.

The V and J genes are TRBV6-5 and TRBJ1-3, with no clear D. Germline CDR1 reads MNHEY; CDR2 reads SVGAGI. V was cut by 6 bases and J by 0 bases, with 15 bases left in between. This CDR3 has 16 residues. CDR3 protein: CASSPWTVSSGNTIYF. CDR3 in DNA: TGTGCCAGCAGCCCCTGGACGGTGAGCTCTGGAAACACCATATATTTT.

The chain couples TRBV7-2 to TRBJ1-5, with D unclear. The CDR3 sequence is 15 residues long. Germline loops: CDR1 SGHTA, CDR2 FQGNSA. V lost 0 bases and J lost 6, with 12 bases in between. CDR3 nucleotides: TGTGCCAGCAGCTTAGCGCCCACGGCGCTTCAGCCCCAGCATTTT. This codes for CASSLAPTALQPQHF.

This clonotype was recorded a few times. This chain joins TRBV7-9 and TRBJ2-1; D not certain. V dropped 5 bases and J dropped 12 bases, with 11 bases sitting between them. The CDR3 extends over 11 amino acids. From germline, CDR1 is SEHNR and CDR2 FQNEAQ (reference sequence). CDR3 nucleotide sequence: TGTGCCAGCAGCCCAATTGGCTTGCAGTTCTTC. Its translation is CASSPIGLQFF.

This clonotype has just a few counts. J is TRBJ2-7 and V is TRBV13; the D call may be TRBD1 or TRBD2 (5 bases each). Deletions cut 5 bases from V and 4 bases from J, with 15 bases between. This CDR3 contains 14 residues. Germline assignment: CDR1 PRHDT and CDR2 FYEKMQ (reference sequence). Here the CDR3 DNA reads TGTGCCAGCAGCCATCAGAGGGGAATATACGAGCAGTACTTC. The encoded protein is CASSHQRGIYEQYF. Drawing the rest from reference TRBV13 and TRBJ2-7, the complete variable domain is AAGVIQSPRHLIKEKRETATLKCYPIPRHDTVYWYQQGPGQDPQFLISFYEKMQSDKGSIPDRFSAQQFSDYHSELNMSSLELGDSALYFCASSHQRGIYEQYFGPGTRLTVT.

This clonotype turned up a few times. The chain carries TRBV28 and TRBJ2-7; D might be TRBD2 (5 bases). This CDR3 region has 16 residues. Germline-derived CDR1 and CDR2 are MDHEN and SYDVKM. Trimming shortened V by 2 bases and J by 3 bases, and 17 bases separated the two germline ends. The CDR3 DNA sequence: TGTGCCAGCAGTTTAACGCCTCGGGGAAGTGACTACGAGCAGTACTTC. Amino acids: CASSLTPRGSDYEQYF.